The 10 T cell receptor beta chains given below trace back to one sample, sequenced in a study of CD8+ T cells in alopecia areata (dated by TCRdb to the late 2010s). Libraries came from the immunoSEQ multiplex PCR assay. RNA was extracted from all samples and reverse transcribed into cDNA as template for TCR sequencing. TCRdb stores this immuneACCESS table with in-frame sequences only. Part of the clones is absent; in the studies checked, under half of the shortfall reflects unresolved V genes, and no reason is known for the rest. The sample table shows roughly 16,000 clones, and about three fifths are seen once. Of the sample, around an eighth falls within the top ten clones. Lesional scalp punch biopsies and peripheral blood were collected from alopecia areata patients. Sequenced input: skin. These receptors were taken from a human donor with alopecia areata.

The chain recombines TRBV10-2 with TRBJ2-5; D is unclear. The CDR3 is 12 residues long. From germline, CDR1 is WSHSY and CDR2 SAAADI. Trimming removed 0 bases from V and 5 bases from J, with 4 bases in between. The CDR3 spells CASSESTETQYF. The CDR3 DNA follows: TGCGCCAGCAGTGAGTCAACGGAGACCCAGTACTTC.

The chain couples TRBV10-1 to TRBJ2-1, with 7 bases identical to TRBD2. The germline V gene encodes CDR1 WNHNN and CDR2 SYGVQD (reference sequence). This CDR3 region has 16 residues. V gave up 6 bases and J gave up 5 bases; unmatched junction bases: 13. CDR3 amino acids: CASSPYAGESNNEQFF. As DNA, the CDR3 is TGCGCCAGCAGCCCCTACGCGGGAGAAAGCAACAATGAGCAGTTCTTC.

The table lists this clone with a few counts. This chain connects TRBV5-4 to TRBJ1-5, with D unclear. The CDR3 is 15 residues long. The V end was cut by 4 bases, the J end by 1 base, with 12 bases between. The germline gives CDR1 SGHNT, CDR2 YYREEE (reference sequence). The DNA of the CDR3 is TGTGCCAGCAGCGGAGGGCGGCGGAGCAATCAGCCCCAGCATTTT. Translating gives CASSGGRRSNQPQHF.

The chain joins TRBV19 to TRBJ2-3, with D uncertain. The CDR3 runs 13 residues. Trimming took off 7 bases at V and 2 bases at J, with 10 bases between the two ends. Germline-derived CDR1 and CDR2 are LNHDA and SQIVND (reference sequence). The CDR3 DNA sequence: TGTGCCAGTAAACCCCTCTCCACAGATACGCAGTATTTT. Protein sequence: CASKPLSTDTQYF.

V usage is TRBV5-6 and J usage is TRBJ1-1, with D maybe TRBD1 (6 bases). The CDR3 sequence is 15 residues long. Germline V CDR1 and CDR2: SGHDT, YYEEEE. V was trimmed by 4 bases and J by 1 base, leaving 14 bases between them. CDR3 residues: CASSALGGWNTEAFF. The CDR3 region has the DNA TGTGCCAGCAGCGCCCTGGGGGGCTGGAACACTGAAGCTTTCTTT.

The chain joins TRBV6-5 to TRBJ1-1, with 9 bases matching TRBD1. CDR1 MNHEY and CDR2 SVGAGI come from the germline V gene. The CDR3 spans 14 residues. Trimming removed 2 bases from V and 3 bases from J; junction bases left unmatched: 1. The CDR3 here is CASSYDRGDTEAFF. The CDR3 DNA reads as TGTGCCAGCAGTTACGACAGGGGGGACACTGAAGCTTTCTTT.

The chain couples TRBV7-9 to TRBJ2-5; 8 bases are shared with TRBD2. This CDR3 comprises 14 residues. Trimming cost V 2 bases and J 5 bases; bases outside gene matches: 4. Germline CDR1 reads SEHNR; CDR2 reads FQNEAQ (reference sequence). The CDR3 bases are TGTGCCAGCAGCTTATTGGGCGGGAGGGAGACCCAGTACTTC. Translation gives CASSLLGGRETQYF. The full variable domain, completed using reference TRBV7-9 and TRBJ2-5, is DTGVSQNPRHKITKRGQNVTFRCDPISEHNRLYWYRQTLGQGPEFLTYFQNEAQLEKSRLLSDRFSAERPKGSFSTLEIQRTEQGDSAMYLCASSLLGGRETQYFGPGTRLLVL.

The chain combines TRBV7-8 with TRBJ2-1; 8 positions match TRBD2. J lost 0 bases, V lost 5 bases, and 6 bases had no gene match. This CDR3 spans 16 amino acids. Germline CDR1 is SGHVS and CDR2 is FQNEAQ. This CDR3 is CASSPTSGYSYNEQFF. In nucleotides, the CDR3 is TGTGCCAGCAGCCCCACTAGCGGTTACTCCTACAATGAGCAGTTCTTC.

The V and J genes are TRBV28 and TRBJ2-1; D gene uncertain. The CDR3 extends over 11 amino acids. From germline, CDR1 is MDHEN and CDR2 SYDVKM. V shed 3 bases and J shed 4 bases, with 1 base lying between them. CDR3 coding DNA: TGTGCCAGCAGTTTTTACAATGAGCAGTTCTTC. Its translation: CASSFYNEQFF.

The rearrangement uses TRBV15 and TRBJ1-5; possibly TRBD1 for D (6 bases). CDR3 length: 14 amino acids. Germline lookup yields CDR1 LNHNV and CDR2 YYDKDF (reference sequence). V lost 9 bases and J lost 1, with 13 bases in between. The CDR3 reads CATMDRTSNQPQHF. CDR3 in DNA: TGTGCCACAATGGACAGAACGAGCAATCAGCCCCAGCATTTT.